Below, one T cell receptor (beta chain) is given with its context. In this sample, this clonotype turned up a few times. Its antigen remains undetermined. Base qualities were left out, and no much larger clone turns up one base away. This entry belongs to a study of early T cells in non-severe SARS-CoV-2 infection (dated by TCRdb to the early 2020s). Turning to the overall study: Because TCR sequencing relied on bulk RNA taken from unsorted whole blood, pairing of alpha and beta chains was not possible.

A case-control design nested within a healthcare worker cohort in London, UK, was used, with weekly nasopharyngeal swab PCR tests and blood sampling performed. Healthcare workers were recruited during the week of the UK lockdown, between 23 and 31 March 2020, and followed weekly for up to roughly 16 weeks. The study at large found these results: VDJdb matching was skewed toward anti-spike CD8 responses and likely underestimated virus-specific expansions by missing private and CD4 specificities.

Library creation used 5' RACE. The instrument given in TCRdb is NextSeq 500. The TCR library protocol attached unique molecular identifiers to individual cDNA molecules to correct for sequencing error and PCR bias. Both TCR alpha and beta chains were sequenced, and tight co-correlation was observed between alpha and beta sequence abundances in each sample. As for how the authors treated the data: Decombinator V4 was used to perform V gene, J gene and CDR3 annotation of TCR sequences. Expanded TCRs were defined as changing significantly between any two time points under a Poisson model with p below 0.0001. TCR abundances were normalised to the total number of TCRs sequenced per sample and expressed as counts per million. MAIT TCRs were defined by TRAV1-2 paired with TRAJ12, TRAJ20 or TRAJ33, and iNKT TCRs by TRAV10 paired with TRAJ18. VDJdb, accessed on 1 November 2021, was searched for TCRs annotated for CMV, EBV and SARS-CoV-2, and TCRs annotated for more than one antigen were excluded. TCRdb applied fastp at Q25 and MiXCR to the public reads, then kept only in-frame beta chains. Every CDR3 protein is listed once, alongside the most common genes and DNA of its rows. These V and J calls originate from TCRdb's pipeline instead of the authors' own analysis. The table for this sample lists 65,000 to 85,000 distinct CDR3 sequences; about 16% of them were counted only once. The ten largest clonotypes hold more than 10% of the sample.

CDR1 and CDR2 are drawn from the germline V gene (reference sequence): MNHEY, SMNVEV. The V and J ends are trimmed by 2 bases and 4 bases, leaving 9 bases between them. The cysteine opens and the phenylalanine closes a CDR3 of 13 amino acids. Kept here is only the CDR3 DNA, which spans 39 bases and is read in frame from base 1. This clonotype was obtained from an adult who was a healthcare worker with PCR-confirmed SARS-CoV-2 infection or an uninfected control (not recorded which). What was sequenced was whole blood. The chain is made from TRBV27 and TRBJ2-7; the D match is possibly TRBD1 or TRBD2, with 5 bases aligned in each. The CDR3 protein sequence reads: CASSLGTLYEQYF. In nucleotides, the sequence is TGTGCCAGCAGTTTAGGGACCCTTTACGAGCAGTACTTC.